The 2 T cell receptor beta chains reported below all come from one sample, sequenced in a study of identical twins. Each CDR3 protein is one row after TCRdb ran MiXCR on the 5' RACE reads. The top ten clones hold about 1.5% of a sample with hundreds of thousands of distinct CDR3 sequences, approximately 13% of them seen once. The same specimen was also included in a second study, on yellow fever vaccine responses in identical twins.

Sequenced sample: PBMCs. The receptors were gathered from a woman aged 18-29 years in good health.

The chain is built from TRBV9 and TRBJ1-6; no clear D. The length of the CDR3 is 15 residues. The V end lost 0 bases, the J end lost 9 bases, and 13 bases lay between the germline ends. The germline V gene encodes CDR1 SGDLS and CDR2 YYNGEE. The CDR3 loop reads CASSVDGSGFSPLHF. In DNA form, the CDR3 reads TGTGCCAGCAGCGTAGATGGGTCGGGTTTTTCACCCCTCCACTTT.

The chain recombines TRBV2 with TRBJ1-2; D not certain. The V gene's germline CDR1 is SNHLY and CDR2 FYNNEI. The CDR3 consists of 13 residues. The V end lost 6 bases, the J end lost 2 bases, and 10 bases lay between the germline ends. The CDR3 nucleotides are TGTGCCAGCAGATCCTCAGCGAACTATGGCTACACCTTC. Translated, it gives CASRSSANYGYTF. Full variable domain (missing parts from reference TRBV2 and TRBJ1-2): EPEVTQTPSHQVTQMGQEVILRCVPISNHLYFYWYRQILGQKVEFLVSFYNNEISEKSEIFDDQFSVERPDGSNFTLKIRSTKLEDSAMYFCASRSSANYGYTFGSGTRLTVV.